The clone carrying this T cell receptor beta chain has just a few counts. What it binds is not known. Reverse transcribing all isolated RNA meant expressed TCRB transcripts were sequenced. This table comes from immunoSEQ multiplex PCR, and its TCRdb copy is limited to in-frame clones, with some not included. The data contain 810,000 or so clones, 15% to 20% of them seen just once; the ten biggest clones take up around 0.02%. Blood was collected once per donor into heparin, averaging about 116 mL. This sample was taken from a study of beta chain features in type 1 diabetes. Study outcomes and limitations: TCRB CDR3 length was moderately but significantly reduced in all four CD4+ subsets of Type 1 diabetes patients.

This receptor was obtained from a woman aged 18-30 years in good health. The specimen was naive CD4+ T cells from blood.

The CDR3 DNA reads TGTGCCAGCAGAGGATTCGGCGGGGAAGATGAAAAACTGTTTTTT. Its protein is CASRGFGGEDEKLFF. The chain uses TRBV6-5 and TRBJ1-4; no definite D call. The CDR3 length is 15 residues. Per the germline V gene, CDR1 is MNHEY and CDR2 is SVGAGI. Trimming took 6 bases from V and 6 from J, leaving 17 bases between them.